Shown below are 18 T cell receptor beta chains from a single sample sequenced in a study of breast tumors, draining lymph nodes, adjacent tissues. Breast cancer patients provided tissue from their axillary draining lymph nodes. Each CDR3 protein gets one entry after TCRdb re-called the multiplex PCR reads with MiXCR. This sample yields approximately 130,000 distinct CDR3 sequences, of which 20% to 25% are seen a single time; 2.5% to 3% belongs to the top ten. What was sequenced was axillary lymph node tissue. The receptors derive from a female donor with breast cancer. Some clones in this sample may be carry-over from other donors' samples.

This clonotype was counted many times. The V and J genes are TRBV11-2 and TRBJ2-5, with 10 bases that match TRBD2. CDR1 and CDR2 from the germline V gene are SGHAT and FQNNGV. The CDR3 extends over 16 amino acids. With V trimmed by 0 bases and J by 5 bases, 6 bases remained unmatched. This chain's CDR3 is CASSLEASGSSETQYF. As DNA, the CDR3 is TGTGCCAGCAGCTTAGAGGCTAGCGGGAGTTCTGAGACCCAGTACTTC.

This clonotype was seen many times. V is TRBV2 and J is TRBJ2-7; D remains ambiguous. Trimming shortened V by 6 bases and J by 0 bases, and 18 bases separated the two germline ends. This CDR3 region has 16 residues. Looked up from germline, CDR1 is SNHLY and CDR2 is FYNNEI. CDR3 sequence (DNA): TGTGCCAGCAGGGGCGGCACGCCCAATCCCTCCTACGAGCAGTACTTC. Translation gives CASRGGTPNPSYEQYF.

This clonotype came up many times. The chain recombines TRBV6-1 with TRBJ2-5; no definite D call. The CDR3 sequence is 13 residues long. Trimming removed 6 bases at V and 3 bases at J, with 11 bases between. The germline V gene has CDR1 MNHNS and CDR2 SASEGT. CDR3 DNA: TGTGCCAGCAGAAGTTGGCAGAAAGAGACCCAGTACTTC. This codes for CASRSWQKETQYF.

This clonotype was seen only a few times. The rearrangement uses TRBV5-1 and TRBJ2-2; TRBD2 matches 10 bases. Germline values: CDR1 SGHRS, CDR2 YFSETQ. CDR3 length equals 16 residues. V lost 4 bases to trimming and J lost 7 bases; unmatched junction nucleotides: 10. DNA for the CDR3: TGCGCCAGCAGCCCGACTAGCGGGTCGAGTATCGGGGAGCTGTTTTTT. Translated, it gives CASSPTSGSSIGELFF.

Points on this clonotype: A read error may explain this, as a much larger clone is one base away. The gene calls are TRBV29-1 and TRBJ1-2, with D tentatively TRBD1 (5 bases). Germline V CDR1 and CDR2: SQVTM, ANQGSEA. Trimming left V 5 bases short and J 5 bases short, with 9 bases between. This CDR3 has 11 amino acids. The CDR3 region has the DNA TGCAGCGTTAGACAGAAGTATGGCTACACCTTC. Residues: CSVRQKYGYTF.

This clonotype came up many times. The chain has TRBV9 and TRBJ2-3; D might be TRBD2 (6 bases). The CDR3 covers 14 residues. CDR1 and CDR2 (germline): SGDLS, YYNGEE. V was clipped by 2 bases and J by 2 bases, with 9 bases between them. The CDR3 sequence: CASSVLADTDTQYF. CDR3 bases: TGTGCCAGCAGCGTCTTAGCGGACACAGATACGCAGTATTTT.

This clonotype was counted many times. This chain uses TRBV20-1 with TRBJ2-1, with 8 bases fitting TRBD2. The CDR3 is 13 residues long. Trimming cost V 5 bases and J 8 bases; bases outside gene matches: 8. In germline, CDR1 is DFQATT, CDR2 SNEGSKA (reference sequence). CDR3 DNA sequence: TGCAGTGCTCCCGACGGGAGGGGCGATGAGCAGTTCTTC. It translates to CSAPDGRGDEQFF.

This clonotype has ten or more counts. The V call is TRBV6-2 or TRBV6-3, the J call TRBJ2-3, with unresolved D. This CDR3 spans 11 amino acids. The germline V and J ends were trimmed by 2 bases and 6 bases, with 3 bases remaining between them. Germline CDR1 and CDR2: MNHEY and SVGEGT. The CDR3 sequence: CASSYLDTQYF. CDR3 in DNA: TGTGCCAGCAGTTACCTGGATACGCAGTATTTT.

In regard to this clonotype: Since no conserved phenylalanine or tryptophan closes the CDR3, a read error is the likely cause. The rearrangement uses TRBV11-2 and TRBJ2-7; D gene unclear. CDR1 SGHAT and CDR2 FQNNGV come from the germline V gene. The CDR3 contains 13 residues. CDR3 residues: CASGLGRAYEQYL. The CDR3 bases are TGTGCCAGCGGCTTAGGCAGAGCCTACGAGCAGTACCTC.

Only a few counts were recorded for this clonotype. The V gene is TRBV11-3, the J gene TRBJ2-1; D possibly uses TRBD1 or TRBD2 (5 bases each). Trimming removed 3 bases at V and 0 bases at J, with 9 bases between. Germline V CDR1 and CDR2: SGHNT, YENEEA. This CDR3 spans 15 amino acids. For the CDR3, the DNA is TGTGCCAGCAGCTTGTGGGGGAGCTCCTACAATGAGCAGTTCTTC. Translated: CASSLWGSSYNEQFF.

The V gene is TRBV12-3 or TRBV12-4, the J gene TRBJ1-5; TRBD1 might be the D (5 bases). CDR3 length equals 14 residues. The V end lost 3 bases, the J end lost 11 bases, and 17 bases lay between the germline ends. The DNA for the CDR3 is TGTGCCAGCAGTTTGGGGACCTCCGGCGAAGCCCAGCATTTT. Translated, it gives CASSLGTSGEAQHF.

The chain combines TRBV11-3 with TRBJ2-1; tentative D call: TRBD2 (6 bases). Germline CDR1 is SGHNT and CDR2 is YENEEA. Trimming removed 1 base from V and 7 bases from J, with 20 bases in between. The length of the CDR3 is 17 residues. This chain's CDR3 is CASSLGRGGVERNEQFF. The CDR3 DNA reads TGTGCCAGCAGCTTAGGGCGGGGCGGGGTGGAGAGAAATGAGCAGTTCTTC.

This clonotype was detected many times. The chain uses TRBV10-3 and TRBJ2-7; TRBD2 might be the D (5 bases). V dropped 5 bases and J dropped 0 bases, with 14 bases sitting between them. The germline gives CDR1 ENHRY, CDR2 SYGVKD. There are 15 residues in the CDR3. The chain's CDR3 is CAISSRTRNSYEQYF. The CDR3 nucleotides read TGTGCCATCAGTTCAAGGACTCGCAACTCCTACGAGCAGTACTTC.

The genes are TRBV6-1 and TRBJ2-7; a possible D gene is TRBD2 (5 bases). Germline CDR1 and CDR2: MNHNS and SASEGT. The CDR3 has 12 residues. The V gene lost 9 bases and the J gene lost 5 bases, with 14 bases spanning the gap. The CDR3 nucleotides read TGTGCCAGTACGGGAAAGCCAGACGAGCAGTACTTC. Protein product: CASTGKPDEQYF.

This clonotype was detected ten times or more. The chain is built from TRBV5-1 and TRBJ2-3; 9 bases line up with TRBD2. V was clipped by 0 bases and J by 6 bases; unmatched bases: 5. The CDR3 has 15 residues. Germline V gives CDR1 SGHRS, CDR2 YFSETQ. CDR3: CASSLAVAGVDTQYF. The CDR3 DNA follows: TGCGCCAGCAGCTTGGCAGTAGCGGGAGTCGATACGCAGTATTTT.

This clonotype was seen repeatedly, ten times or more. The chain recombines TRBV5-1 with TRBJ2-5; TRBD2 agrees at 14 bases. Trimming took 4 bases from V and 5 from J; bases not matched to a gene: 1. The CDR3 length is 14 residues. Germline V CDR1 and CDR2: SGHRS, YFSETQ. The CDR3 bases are TGCGCCAGCAGCGGGACTAGCGGGAGCGAGACCCAGTACTTC. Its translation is CASSGTSGSETQYF.

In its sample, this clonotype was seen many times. CDR3 sequence (DNA): TGTGCCAGCTGCCGACTAGCGGGAAAACTGAATGAGCAGTTCTTC. Translating gives CASCRLAGKLNEQFF. This sequence joins TRBV6-1 and TRBJ2-1; TRBD2 agrees at 11 bases. Germline CDR1 is MNHNS and CDR2 is SASEGT. CDR3 size: 15 residues. After removal of 8 bases from V and 7 bases from J, the junction contained 10 bases not matched to a gene.

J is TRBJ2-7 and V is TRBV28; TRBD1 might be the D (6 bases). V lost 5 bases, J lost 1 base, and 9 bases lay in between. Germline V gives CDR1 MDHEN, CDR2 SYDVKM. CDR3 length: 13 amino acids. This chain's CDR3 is CASSIGQSYEQYF. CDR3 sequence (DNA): TGTGCCAGCAGTATCGGACAGTCCTACGAGCAGTACTTC.